This TCR beta chain was sequenced for a study of spatial heterogeneity in lung cancer. This clonotype was seen ten or more times. The CDR3 runs to 13 residues. The V gene lost 0 bases and the J gene lost 5 bases, with 5 bases spanning the gap. CDR1 SEHNR and CDR2 FQNEAQ come from the germline V gene (reference sequence). A single record per CDR3 protein comes from TCRdb applying MiXCR to the 5' RACE reads. The sample consists of some 100,000 distinct CDR3 sequences, approximately 8.5% of them appearing once. The time point: sample taken at primary tumor resection. The input material, whole RNA from tumor, nontumor lung or frozen PBMC, was sequenced unsorted.

J is TRBJ1-5 and V is TRBV7-9; D uncertain. This TCR came from a male donor with early-stage non-small cell lung cancer. The sample was PBMCs, taken at surgery. The CDR3 DNA reads TGTGCCAGCAGCTTAGCGGTCGATCAGCCCCAGCATTTT. Its protein product is CASSLAVDQPQHF.